The 5 T cell receptor beta chains below were found in one sample sequenced in a study of human thymus T cells. Resections removed during corrective heart surgery provided the thymus tissue used. Profiling relied on immunoSEQ multiplex PCR, and the TCRdb table lists in-frame clones only, not all of them. This table holds about 78,000 clones, 95% to 98% found once. Sequenced: thymus tissue. These receptor sequences come from a boy younger than two with a congenital heart defect but otherwise immunologically healthy.

Comments on this clone: At the DNA level, this CDR3 is encoded by other sequences in the same sample as well. This chain connects TRBV27 to TRBJ2-7; a possible D gene is TRBD2 (5 bases). V was shortened by 0 bases and J by 1 base, with 7 bases between the two germline ends. Germline V gene data show CDR1 as MNHEY and CDR2 as SMNVEV (reference sequence). The length of the CDR3 is 14 residues. The CDR3 nucleotides are TGTGCCAGCAGTTTATCCCGGGGATCCTACGAGCAGTACTTC. Amino acid sequence: CASSLSRGSYEQYF.

The chain recombines TRBV7-2 with TRBJ2-7; 13 bases fit TRBD2. The CDR3 spans 17 residues. Germline values: CDR1 SGHTA, CDR2 FQGNSA. J lost 7 bases, V lost 1 base, and 10 bases had no gene match. CDR3 nucleotides: TGTGCCAGCAGCTTAGTAAGACTAGCGGGGGGCCTGGGGGAGCAGTACTTC. Its protein product is CASSLVRLAGGLGEQYF.

The chain has TRBV5-1 and TRBJ2-7, with TRBD1 identical over 8 bases. This CDR3 has 16 amino acids. The junction had 5 bases not matched to a gene; V was cut back by 0 bases and J by 0 bases. Germline CDR1 and CDR2: SGHRS and YFSETQ. The CDR3 DNA is TGCGCCAGCAGCTTGGGGGGACAGGCCTGCTCCTACGAGCAGTACTTC. Translation gives CASSLGGQACSYEQYF.

The J gene is TRBJ2-6, the V gene TRBV27; no clear D gene. The CDR3 is made up of 13 amino acids. With 3 bases removed from V and 3 bases from J, the gap between germline ends came to 3 bases. Per the germline V gene, CDR1 is MNHEY and CDR2 is SMNVEV (reference sequence). In DNA form, the CDR3 reads TGTGCCAGCAGTTTGCATGGGGCCAACGTCCTGACTTTC. Its translation: CASSLHGANVLTF. The full variable domain, rest sourced from reference TRBV27 and TRBJ2-6, is EAQVTQNPRYLITVTGKKLTVTCSQNMNHEYMSWYRQDPGLGLRQIYYSMNVEVTDKGDVPEGYKVSRKEKRNFPLILESPSPNQTSLYFCASSLHGANVLTFGAGSRLTVL.

This chain joins TRBV19 and TRBJ1-6, with D unclear. The ends were cut back, 3 bases at V and 10 bases at J, with 13 bases in the middle. The germline CDR1 and CDR2 sequences are LNHDA and SQIVND (reference sequence). The CDR3 loop spans 14 amino acids. This chain's CDR3 is CASSIVGRRSPLHF. The DNA for the CDR3 is TGTGCCAGTAGTATTGTTGGGCGGCGGTCACCCCTCCACTTT.